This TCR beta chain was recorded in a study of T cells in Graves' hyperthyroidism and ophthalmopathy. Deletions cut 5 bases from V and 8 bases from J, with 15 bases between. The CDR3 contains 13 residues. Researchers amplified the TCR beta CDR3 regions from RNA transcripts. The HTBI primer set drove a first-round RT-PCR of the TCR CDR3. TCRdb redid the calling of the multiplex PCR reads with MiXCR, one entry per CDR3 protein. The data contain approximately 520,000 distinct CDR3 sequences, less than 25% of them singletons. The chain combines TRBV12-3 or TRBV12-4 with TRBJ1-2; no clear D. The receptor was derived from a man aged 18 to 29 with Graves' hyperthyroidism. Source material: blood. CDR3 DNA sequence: TGTGCCAGCAGTCCGAGGACTATTAGGGGCTACACCTTC. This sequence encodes CASSPRTIRGYTF.